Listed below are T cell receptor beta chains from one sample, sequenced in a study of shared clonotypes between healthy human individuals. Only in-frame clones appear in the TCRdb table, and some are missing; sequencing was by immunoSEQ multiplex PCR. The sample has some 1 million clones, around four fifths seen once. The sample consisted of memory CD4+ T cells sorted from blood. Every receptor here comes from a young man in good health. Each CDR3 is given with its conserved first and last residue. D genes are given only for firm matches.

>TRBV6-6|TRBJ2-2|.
CASSLGHLNTGELFF
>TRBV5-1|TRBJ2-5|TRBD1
CASSQTGQLQETQYF
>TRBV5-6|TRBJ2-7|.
CASSRYGQFYEQYF
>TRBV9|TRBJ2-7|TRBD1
CASSARTGSSYEQYF
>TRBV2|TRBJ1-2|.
CASSAQYKGYTF
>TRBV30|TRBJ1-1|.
CAWSVVVGERPFF
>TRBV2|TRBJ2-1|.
CASSVSEQFF
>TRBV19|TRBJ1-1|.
CASSFGGTEAFF
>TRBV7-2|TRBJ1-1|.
CASSLMGGTEAFF
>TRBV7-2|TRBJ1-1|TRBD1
CASSPSSGTGGENTEAFF
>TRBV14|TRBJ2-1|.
CASSAEVNEQFF
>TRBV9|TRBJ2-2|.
CASSVDGPAGELFF
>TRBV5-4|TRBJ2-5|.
CASSPPGTLTREAQYF
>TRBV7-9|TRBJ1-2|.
CASSFSGVRYGYTF
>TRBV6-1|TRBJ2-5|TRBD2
CASSERRGVAETQYF
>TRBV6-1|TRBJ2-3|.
CASSDEVTDTQYF
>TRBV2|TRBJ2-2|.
CASSESGANTGELFF
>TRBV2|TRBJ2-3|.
CASSRAQLSTDTQYF
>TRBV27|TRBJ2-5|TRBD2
CASSPRLAGAPPQYF
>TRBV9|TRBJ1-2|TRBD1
CASSVGPGGDYGYTF
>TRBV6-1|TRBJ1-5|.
CASSESQATQPQHF
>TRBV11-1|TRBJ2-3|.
CASSFSDRGGTQYF
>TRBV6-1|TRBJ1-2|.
CASSELALLLYGYTF
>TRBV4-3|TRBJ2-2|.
CASSQGLGASTGELFF
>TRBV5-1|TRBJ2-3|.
CASSLVPDTQYF
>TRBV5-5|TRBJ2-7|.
CASSLGGAKMQYF
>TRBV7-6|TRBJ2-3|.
CASGAGSIDTQYF
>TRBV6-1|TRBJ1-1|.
CASRNPTGTEAFF
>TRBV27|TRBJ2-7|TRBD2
CASSFYSGGAYEQYF
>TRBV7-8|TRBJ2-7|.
CASSSIAALSYEQYF
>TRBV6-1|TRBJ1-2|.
CASSERTYGYTF
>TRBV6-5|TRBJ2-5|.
CASSYFGGEETQYF
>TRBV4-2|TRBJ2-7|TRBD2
CASSHSSGGRYEQYF
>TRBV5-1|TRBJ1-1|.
CASSLAGTTGGTEAFF
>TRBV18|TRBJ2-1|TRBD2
CASSPWEASGRHEQFF
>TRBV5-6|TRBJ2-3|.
CASSRGRNADTQYF
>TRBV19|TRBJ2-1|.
CASSIIVGTKFF
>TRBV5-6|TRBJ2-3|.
CASSLGQIYTDTQYF
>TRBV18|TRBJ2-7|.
CASSPPGVYEQYF
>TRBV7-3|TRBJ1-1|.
CASSSNGGTEAFF
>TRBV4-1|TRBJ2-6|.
CASRSQGTPYSSGANVLTF
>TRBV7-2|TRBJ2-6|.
CASSLVWAGANVLTF
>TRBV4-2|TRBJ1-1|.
CASSQGEKNTEAFF
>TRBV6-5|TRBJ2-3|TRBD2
CASRPPSGSGDTQYF
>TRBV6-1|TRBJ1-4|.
CASSVIQGRNEKLFF
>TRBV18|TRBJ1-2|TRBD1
CASSQGAGYGYTF
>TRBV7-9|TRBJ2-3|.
CASSRQTGNTDTQYF
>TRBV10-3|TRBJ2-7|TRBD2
CAISESWTEREFYEQYF
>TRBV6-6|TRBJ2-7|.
CASSYRDHEQYF
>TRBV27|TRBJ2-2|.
CASSLRRTGELFF
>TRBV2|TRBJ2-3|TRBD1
CASRLTGVSIDTQYF
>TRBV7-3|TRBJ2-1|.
CASSLAGAFSNEQFF
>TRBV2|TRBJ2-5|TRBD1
CASIEDRASGTQYF
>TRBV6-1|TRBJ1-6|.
CASSDPRGANSPLHF
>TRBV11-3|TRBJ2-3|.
CASSSLRGDTQYF
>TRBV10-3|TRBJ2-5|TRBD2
CAIRNGTSGRIETQYF
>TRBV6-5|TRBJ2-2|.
CASSGTGELFF